These 13 T cell receptor beta chains originate from one sample sequenced in a study of blood T cells in healthy people across ages. Primed by a sample-barcoded 5' primer and a J-beta primer mix, a second PCR proceeded for roughly 6 to 12 cycles. One entry per CDR3 protein results from TCRdb running MiXCR on the 5' RACE reads. The sample contains approximately 1.5 million distinct CDR3 sequences, about 35% of which appear only once. Sequencing was carried out using blood. These receptors were collected from a woman in her thirties in good health.

The rearrangement uses TRBV6-1 and TRBJ1-1, with no clear D. The CDR3 has 12 amino acids. Germline V CDR1 and CDR2: MNHNS, SASEGT. V was clipped by 6 bases and J by 3 bases, with 8 bases between them. The CDR3 nucleotides read TGTGCCAGCAGGGCGTGGGACACTGAAGCTTTCTTT. It specifies CASRAWDTEAFF.

This clonotype was counted a few times. A junction boundary mismatches the germline segment, possibly from a read error. This CDR3 is CACSIGEGGYTF. The CDR3 DNA is TGTGCCTGCAGCATAGGTGAGGGTGGCTACACCTTC. V and J are TRBV5-6 and TRBJ1-2, with D unclear. This CDR3 comprises 12 residues. The V gene's germline CDR1 is SGHDT and CDR2 YYEEEE.

This clonotype has only a few counts. The V gene is TRBV9, the J gene TRBJ1-2, with no clear D. The CDR3 consists of 17 residues. With 0 bases removed from V and 0 bases from J, the gap between germline ends came to 15 bases. Germline CDR1 reads SGDLS; CDR2 reads YYNGEE. CDR3 in amino acids: CASSVVADYLTNYGYTF. For the CDR3, the DNA is TGTGCCAGCAGCGTAGTGGCAGACTACCTCACTAACTATGGCTACACCTTC. Variable domain in full (rest from reference TRBV9 and TRBJ1-2): DSGVTQTPKHLITATGQRVTLRCSPRSGDLSVYWYQQSLDQGLQFLIQYYNGEERAKGNILERFSAQQFPDLHSELNLSSLELGDSALYFCASSVVADYLTNYGYTFGSGTRLTVV.

This clonotype was detected only a few times. The chain uses TRBV29-1 and TRBJ2-3; a weak D match, TRBD1 (6 bases). V was cut by 7 bases and J by 5 bases, with 16 bases left in between. This CDR3 region has 13 residues. In germline, CDR1 is SQVTM, CDR2 ANQGSEA. CDR3 residues: CSAGMGAVDTQYF. The CDR3 nucleotides are TGCAGCGCAGGGATGGGGGCGGTAGATACGCAGTATTTT.

The chain joins TRBV20-1 to TRBJ1-6; possibly TRBD1 for D (5 bases). This CDR3 has 12 amino acids. Trimming removed 5 bases at V and 7 bases at J, with 9 bases between. Germline CDR1 reads DFQATT; CDR2 reads SNEGSKA (reference sequence). CDR3 sequence: CSARPGNSPLHF. In DNA form, the CDR3 reads TGCAGTGCTCGACCAGGGAATTCACCCCTCCACTTT.

The sample holds a few counts of this clonotype. The V and J genes are TRBV10-3 and TRBJ2-2; weak D call: TRBD2 (5 bases). Trimming stripped 0 bases from V and 4 bases from J, with 12 bases between. The CDR3 spans 16 residues. Germline V gene data show CDR1 as ENHRY and CDR2 as SYGVKD. The CDR3 loop reads CAISESRGIGTGELFF. CDR3 nucleotide sequence: TGTGCCATCAGTGAGTCGCGAGGGATCGGCACCGGGGAGCTGTTTTTT.

This clonotype has only one observation. This sequence joins TRBV28 and TRBJ1-1; no clear D gene. Germline assignment: CDR1 MDHEN and CDR2 SYDVKM. This CDR3 is built from 11 residues. V lost 7 bases, J lost 7 bases, and 10 bases lay in between. The CDR3 sequence: CASTRQIEAFF. In DNA form, the CDR3 reads TGTGCCAGCACCCGGCAGATTGAAGCTTTCTTT.

The chain links TRBV7-9 to TRBJ2-3; TRBD1 is a possible D gene (6 bases). The CDR3 consists of 16 residues. Trimming shortened V by 8 bases and J by 4 bases, and 22 bases separated the two germline ends. Germline values: CDR1 SEHNR, CDR2 FQNEAQ (reference sequence). The CDR3, as DNA: TGTGCCAGCGGCAGGGAAGGGACACCTAGGGCAGATACGCAGTATTTT. Translating it yields CASGREGTPRADTQYF.

The V gene is TRBV20-1, the J gene TRBJ2-4; 7 bases are a match to TRBD2. The J call is uncertain, as TRBJ2-7 better fits the DNA end. CDR3 size: 13 residues. CDR1 is DFQATT and CDR2 is SNEGSKA in the germline V gene (reference sequence). In DNA, the CDR3 is TGCAGTGCTACTCTAGCGGCCTCCTACGAGCAGTACTTC. This encodes CSATLAASYEQYF.

This clonotype has only one observation. Given the absence of the conserved phenylalanine or tryptophan at the CDR3 end, a read error is likely. V gene TRBV11-2 combines with J gene TRBJ2-1, with no clear D. The CDR3 runs to 12 residues. Germline V gives CDR1 SGHAT, CDR2 FQNNGV. V was cut by 4 bases and J by 7 bases, with 8 bases left in between. CDR3 sequence (DNA): TGTGCCAGCAGCTATCTAGGTAATGAGCAGTTCTGC. Amino acids: CASSYLGNEQFC.

This clonotype came up many times. V and J are TRBV5-1 and TRBJ2-3, with TRBD1 matching 9 bases. Trimming cost V 0 bases and J 10 bases; bases outside gene matches: 12. This CDR3 is 16 amino acids long. Germline CDR1 and CDR2: SGHRS and YFSETQ. The CDR3 bases are TGCGCCAGCAGCTTGGCCTTAGGGACAGGGCCTCAATCGCAGTATTTT. Translating gives CASSLALGTGPQSQYF.

Points on this clonotype: Sequence at one end of the junction differs from germline and may be a read error. The gene calls are TRBV20-1 and TRBJ2-3; 14 nucleotides align to TRBD2. Looked up from germline, CDR1 is DFQATT and CDR2 is SNEGSKA (reference sequence). The CDR3 length is 14 residues. The DNA for the CDR3 is TGTGGGGGACTAGCGGGAGTAGTGGCAGATACGCAGTATTTT. Translating it yields CGGLAGVVADTQYF.

The chain combines TRBV30 with TRBJ2-7, with D hard to call. The ends were cut back, 0 bases at V and 4 bases at J, with 13 bases in the middle. Germline V gene sequence: CDR1 GTSNPN, CDR2 SVGIG (reference sequence). The length of the CDR3 is 14 residues. CDR3: CAWSVGVLRYEQYF. DNA of the CDR3: TGTGCCTGGAGTGTAGGAGTTCTGAGGTACGAGCAGTACTTC.